This entry describes one TCR beta chain. In the original workflow: It was from reference gene primer amplification that nucleated cell counts were estimated. TCRdb's table, derived via immunoSEQ multiplex PCR, lists solely in-frame clones and lacks some. V and J calls and clone size are those listed in that table; D and trimming were worked out from the DNA. Of around 140,000 clones listed, roughly 90% are singletons. The data derive from a study of blood T cell repertoires in COVID-19. Study background: Acute and convalescent COVID-19 specimens originated in the United States, Italy and Spain. In each case, the material was cDNA or gDNA derived from T cells, B-cell-depleted T cells, or PBMCs.

Germline CDR1 reads LNHDA; CDR2 reads SQIVND (reference sequence). The V and J ends lost 1 base and 7 bases respectively, with 17 bases between them. This CDR3 region has 15 residues. Sequencing was carried out using peripheral blood. This TCR was sampled from a man in his 60s with active or convalescent COVID-19. J is TRBJ2-7 and V is TRBV19, with a weak D call TRBD1 (6 bases). The CDR3: CASSIGSRDTWEQYF. CDR3 nucleotide sequence: TGTGCCAGTAGTATAGGATCCCGGGACACCTGGGAGCAGTACTTC.